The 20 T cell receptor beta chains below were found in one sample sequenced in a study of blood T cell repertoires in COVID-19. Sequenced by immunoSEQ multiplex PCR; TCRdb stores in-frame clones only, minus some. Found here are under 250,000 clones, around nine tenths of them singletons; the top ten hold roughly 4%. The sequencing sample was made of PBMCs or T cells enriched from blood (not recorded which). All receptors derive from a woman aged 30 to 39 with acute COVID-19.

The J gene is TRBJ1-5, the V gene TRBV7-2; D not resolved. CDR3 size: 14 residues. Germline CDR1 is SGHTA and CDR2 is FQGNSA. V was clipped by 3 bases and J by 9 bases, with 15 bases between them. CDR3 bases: TGTGCCAGCAGCTTGGGAGACATACTAGGGCCCCAGCATTTT. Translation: CASSLGDILGPQHF.

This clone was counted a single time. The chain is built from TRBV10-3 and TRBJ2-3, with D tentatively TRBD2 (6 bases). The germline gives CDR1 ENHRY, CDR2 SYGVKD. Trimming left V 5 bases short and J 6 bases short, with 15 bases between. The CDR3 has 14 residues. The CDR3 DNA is TGTGCCATCAGTCCTGGTGGGGGGAAGGATACGCAGTATTTT. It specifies CAISPGGGKDTQYF.

The CDR3 is CASGTGQGYGYTF. The CDR3 bases are TGTGCCAGCGGGACAGGACAGGGCTATGGCTACACCTTC. V gene TRBV11-2 combines with J gene TRBJ1-2, with TRBD1 matching over 8 bases. V trimming: 8 bases; J trimming: 4 bases; junction bases outside the gene matches: 6. This CDR3 has 13 residues. Germline V gives CDR1 SGHAT, CDR2 FQNNGV.

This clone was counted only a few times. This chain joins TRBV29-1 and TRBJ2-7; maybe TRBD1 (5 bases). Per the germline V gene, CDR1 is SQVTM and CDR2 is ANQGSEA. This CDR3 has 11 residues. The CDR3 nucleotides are TGCACCGCTACCAGGGTGGGGGAGCAGTACTTC. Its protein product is CTATRVGEQYF.

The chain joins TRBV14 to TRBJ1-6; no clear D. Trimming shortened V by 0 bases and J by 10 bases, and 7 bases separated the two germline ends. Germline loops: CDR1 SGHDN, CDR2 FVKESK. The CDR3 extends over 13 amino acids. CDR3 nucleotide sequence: TGTGCCAGCAGCCAAGATCTGAGATCACCCCTCCACTTT. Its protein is CASSQDLRSPLHF.

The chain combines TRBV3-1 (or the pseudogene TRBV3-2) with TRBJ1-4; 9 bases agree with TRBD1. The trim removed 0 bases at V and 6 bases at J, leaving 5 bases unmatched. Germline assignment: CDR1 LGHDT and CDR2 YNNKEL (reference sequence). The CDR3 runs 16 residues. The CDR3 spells CASSQDFGTGYEKLFF. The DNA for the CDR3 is TGTGCCAGCAGCCAAGATTTTGGGACAGGGTATGAAAAACTGTTTTTT.

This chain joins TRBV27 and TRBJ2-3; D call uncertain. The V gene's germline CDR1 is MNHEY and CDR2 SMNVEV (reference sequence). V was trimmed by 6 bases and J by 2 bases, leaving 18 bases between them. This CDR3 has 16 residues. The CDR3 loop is CASRRSAFPSTDTQYF. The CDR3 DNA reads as TGTGCCAGCAGGCGCAGCGCGTTCCCTTCCACAGATACGCAGTATTTT.

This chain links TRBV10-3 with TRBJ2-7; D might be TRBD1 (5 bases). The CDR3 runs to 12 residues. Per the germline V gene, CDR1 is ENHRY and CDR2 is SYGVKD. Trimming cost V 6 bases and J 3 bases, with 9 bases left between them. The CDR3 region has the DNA TGTGCCATCAGGGGGCCAAACTACGAGCAGTACTTC. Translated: CAIRGPNYEQYF.

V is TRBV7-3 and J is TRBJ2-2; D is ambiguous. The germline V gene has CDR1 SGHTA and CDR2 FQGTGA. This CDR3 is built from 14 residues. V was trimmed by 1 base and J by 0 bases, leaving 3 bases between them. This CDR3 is CASSLISNTGELFF. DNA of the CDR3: TGTGCCAGCAGCTTAATCTCGAACACCGGGGAGCTGTTTTTT.

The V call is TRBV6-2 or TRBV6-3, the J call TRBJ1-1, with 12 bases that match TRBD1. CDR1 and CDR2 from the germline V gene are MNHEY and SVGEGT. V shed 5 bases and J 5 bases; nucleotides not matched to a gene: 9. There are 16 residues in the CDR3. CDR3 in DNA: TGTGCCAGCAGTAGTTGGGACAGGGGGCGGTGGACTGAAGCTTTCTTT. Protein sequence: CASSSWDRGRWTEAFF.

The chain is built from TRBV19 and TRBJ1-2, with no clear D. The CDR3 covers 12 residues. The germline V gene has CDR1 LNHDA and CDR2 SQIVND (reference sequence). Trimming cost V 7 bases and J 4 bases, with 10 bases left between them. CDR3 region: CASNTGVYGYTF. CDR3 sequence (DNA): TGTGCCAGTAATACGGGAGTCTATGGCTACACCTTC.

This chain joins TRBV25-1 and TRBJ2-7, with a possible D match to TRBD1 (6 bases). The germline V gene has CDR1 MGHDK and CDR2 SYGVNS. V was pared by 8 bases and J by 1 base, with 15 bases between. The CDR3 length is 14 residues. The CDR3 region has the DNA TGTGCCAGCCAGGGGCCCATGGGTTCCTACGAGCAGTACTTC. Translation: CASQGPMGSYEQYF.

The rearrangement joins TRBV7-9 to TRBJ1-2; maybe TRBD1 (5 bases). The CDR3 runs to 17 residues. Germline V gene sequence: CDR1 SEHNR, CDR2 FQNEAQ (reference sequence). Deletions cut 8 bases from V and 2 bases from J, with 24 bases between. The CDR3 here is CASPPNGGTTTNYGYTF. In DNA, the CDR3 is TGTGCCAGCCCTCCCAATGGCGGGACTACGACGAACTATGGCTACACCTTC.

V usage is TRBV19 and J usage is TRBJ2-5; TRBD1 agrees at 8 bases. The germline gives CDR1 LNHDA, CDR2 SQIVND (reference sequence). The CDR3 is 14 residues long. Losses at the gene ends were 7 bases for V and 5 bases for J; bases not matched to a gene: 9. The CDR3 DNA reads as TGTGCCAGTACCATGACAGGGGTTAGGGAGACCCAGTACTTC. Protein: CASTMTGVRETQYF.

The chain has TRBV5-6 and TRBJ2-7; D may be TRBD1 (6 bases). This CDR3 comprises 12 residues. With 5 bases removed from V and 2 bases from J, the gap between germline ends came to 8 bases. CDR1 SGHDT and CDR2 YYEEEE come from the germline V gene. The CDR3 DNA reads TGTGCCAGCAGACGGGACACCTACGAGCAGTACTTC. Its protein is CASRRDTYEQYF. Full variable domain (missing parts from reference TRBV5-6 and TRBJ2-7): DAGVTQSPTHLIKTRGQQVTLRCSPKSGHDTVSWYQQALGQGPQFIFQYYEEEERQRGNFPDRFSGHQFPNYSSELNVNALLLGDSALYLCASRRDTYEQYFGPGTRLTVT.

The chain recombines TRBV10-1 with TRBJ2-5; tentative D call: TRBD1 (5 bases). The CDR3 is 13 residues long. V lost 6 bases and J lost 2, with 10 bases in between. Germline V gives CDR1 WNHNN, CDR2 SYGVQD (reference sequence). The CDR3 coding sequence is TGCGCCAGCAGCAGACAGTTTCAAGAGACCCAGTACTTC. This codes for CASSRQFQETQYF.

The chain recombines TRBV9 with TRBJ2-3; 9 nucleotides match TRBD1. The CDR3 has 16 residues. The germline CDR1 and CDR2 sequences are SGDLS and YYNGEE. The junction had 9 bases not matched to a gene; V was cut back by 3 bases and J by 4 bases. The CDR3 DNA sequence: TGTGCCAGCAGCGCGAAACAGGGGGCCGGACCAGATACGCAGTATTTT. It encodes CASSAKQGAGPDTQYF. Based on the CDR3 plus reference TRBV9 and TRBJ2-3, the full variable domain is DSGVTQTPKHLITATGQRVTLRCSPRSGDLSVYWYQQSLDQGLQFLIQYYNGEERAKGNILERFSAQQFPDLHSELNLSSLELGDSALYFCASSAKQGAGPDTQYFGPGTRLTVL.

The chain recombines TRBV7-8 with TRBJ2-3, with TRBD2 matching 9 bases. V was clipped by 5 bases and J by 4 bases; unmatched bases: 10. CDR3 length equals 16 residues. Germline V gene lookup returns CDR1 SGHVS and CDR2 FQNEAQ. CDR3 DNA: TGTGCCAGCAGCCCGGGACTAGCCCGGGGGCCAGATACGCAGTATTTT. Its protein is CASSPGLARGPDTQYF.

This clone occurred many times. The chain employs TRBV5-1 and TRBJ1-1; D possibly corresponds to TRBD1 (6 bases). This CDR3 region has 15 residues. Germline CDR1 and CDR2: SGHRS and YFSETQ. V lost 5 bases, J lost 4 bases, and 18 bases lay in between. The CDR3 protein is CASSPLTGGGTEAFF. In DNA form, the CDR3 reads TGCGCCAGCAGTCCGCTTACGGGGGGCGGCACTGAAGCTTTCTTT.

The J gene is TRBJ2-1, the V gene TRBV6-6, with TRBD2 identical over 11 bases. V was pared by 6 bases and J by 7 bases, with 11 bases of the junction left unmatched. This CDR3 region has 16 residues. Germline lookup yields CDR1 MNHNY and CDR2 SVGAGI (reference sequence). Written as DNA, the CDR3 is TGTGCCAGCAGCCAGGGCGTAGCGGGGGGGTGGAATGAGCAGTTCTTC. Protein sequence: CASSQGVAGGWNEQFF.